These 16 T cell receptor beta chains were sequenced from one sample in a study of beta chain features in type 1 diabetes. These receptors have no identified antigens. Since all of the isolated RNA was reverse transcribed, expressed TCRB transcripts were what got sequenced. Clones were sequenced by immunoSEQ multiplex PCR, and TCRdb holds only the in-frame ones, with some missing. Of around 690,000 clones listed, 9.5% to 15% are singletons. General study results and limits: In every one of the four CD4+ subsets, TCRB CDR3s were moderately but significantly shorter in Type 1 diabetes patients.

The sequencing sample was made of naive CD4+ T cells from blood. The receptors here all came from a man aged 25 to 40 with type 1 diabetes.

This clone occurred a few times. The chain recombines TRBV29-1 with TRBJ2-5, with 10 bases matching TRBD2. Trimming removed 7 bases from V and 4 bases from J; junction bases left unmatched: 3. The V gene's germline CDR1 is SQVTM and CDR2 ANQGSEA. The CDR3 is made up of 12 amino acids. The CDR3 is CSGSSGGETQYF. DNA for the CDR3: TGCAGCGGGTCTAGCGGGGGAGAGACCCAGTACTTC.

J is TRBJ2-1 and V is TRBV18; D not certain. The CDR3 consists of 11 residues. V was pared by 2 bases and J by 8 bases, with 4 bases between. Germline V gives CDR1 KGHSH, CDR2 LQKENI. The DNA for the CDR3 is TGTGCCAGCTCACCAGTCCATGAGCAGTTCTTC. Protein: CASSPVHEQFF. Full variable domain (outside the CDR3, taken from reference TRBV18 and TRBJ2-1): NAGVMQNPRHLVRRRGQEARLRCSPMKGHSHVYWYRQLPEEGLKFMVYLQKENIIDESGMPKERFSAEFPKEGPSILRIQQVVRGDSAAYFCASSPVHEQFFGPGTRLTVL.

The chain joins TRBV7-9 to TRBJ1-5, with 9 bases that match TRBD1. The germline gives CDR1 SEHNR, CDR2 FQNEAQ (reference sequence). The V and J ends lost 0 bases and 6 bases, in that order; junction bases with no gene match: 0. The CDR3 spans 14 residues. The CDR3 sequence is CASSLATGGQPQHF. CDR3 coding DNA: TGTGCCAGCAGCTTAGCGACAGGGGGTCAGCCCCAGCATTTT. Complete variable domain (other parts from reference TRBV7-9 and TRBJ1-5): DTGVSQNPRHKITKRGQNVTFRCDPISEHNRLYWYRQTLGQGPEFLTYFQNEAQLEKSRLLSDRFSAERPKGSFSTLEIQRTEQGDSAMYLCASSLATGGQPQHFGDGTRLSIL.

This clone has only a few counts. The rearrangement links TRBV7-2 to TRBJ1-4; TRBD1 might be the D (6 bases). CDR1 and CDR2 from the germline V gene are SGHTA and FQGNSA. The CDR3 is 14 residues long. Trimming removed 5 bases at V and 5 bases at J, with 12 bases between. DNA of the CDR3: TGTGCCAGCAGCAAGGGACACGCGAATGAAAAACTGTTTTTT. Protein product: CASSKGHANEKLFF.

The sample holds a few counts of this clone. The V and J genes are TRBV19 and TRBJ1-3; unclear D gene. The germline V and J ends were trimmed by 3 bases and 0 bases, with 15 bases remaining between them. Germline V gives CDR1 LNHDA, CDR2 SQIVND (reference sequence). The CDR3 consists of 17 residues. The CDR3 DNA follows: TGTGCCAGTAGTATCGGTTCGGGCAGCTACTCTGGAAACACCATATATTTT. Amino acid sequence: CASSIGSGSYSGNTIYF. The entire variable domain, with the rest obtained from reference TRBV19 and TRBJ1-3, is as follows: DGGITQSPKYLFRKEGQNVTLSCEQNLNHDAMYWYRQDPGQGLRLIYYSQIVNDFQKGDIAEGYSVSREKKESFPLTVTSAQKNPTAFYLCASSIGSGSYSGNTIYFGEGSWLTVV.

This clone was detected only a few times. The V call is TRBV6-1, the J call TRBJ2-2; a possible D gene is TRBD1 (7 bases). The CDR3 extends over 15 amino acids. Per germline, CDR1 MNHNS and CDR2 SASEGT. V shed 4 bases and J shed 3 bases, with 12 bases lying between them. The CDR3 reads CASSGRDRYTGELFF. In DNA, the CDR3 is TGTGCCAGCAGTGGGCGGGACAGATACACCGGGGAGCTGTTTTTT.

Details on this clone: This sample also contains other DNA sequences that code for the same CDR3. CDR3 amino acids: CASSVAGEDNSPLHF. Here the CDR3 DNA reads TGTGCCAGCAGCGTAGCTGGCGAAGATAATTCACCCCTCCACTTT. This rearrangement joins TRBV9 to TRBJ1-6, with D uncertain. Germline values: CDR1 SGDLS, CDR2 YYNGEE. The CDR3 is made up of 15 amino acids. The V end was cut by 0 bases, the J end by 5 bases, with 9 bases between.

This clone was counted between two and nine times. The chain recombines TRBV30 with TRBJ1-2; 8 bases line up with TRBD1. The germline V gene has CDR1 GTSNPN and CDR2 SVGIG (reference sequence). This CDR3 is 13 amino acids long. V trimming: 0 bases; J trimming: 8 bases; junction bases outside the gene matches: 5. The CDR3 DNA sequence: TGTGCCTGGAGTGTCCGGGACAGGCGAGGCTACACCTTC. Translating gives CAWSVRDRRGYTF.

This rearrangement joins TRBV6-5 to TRBJ2-7; the D gene could be TRBD1 or TRBD2 (5 bases each). Trimming stripped 8 bases from V and 0 bases from J, with 17 bases between. The length of the CDR3 is 15 residues. Germline CDR1 reads MNHEY; CDR2 reads SVGAGI. CDR3 sequence (DNA): TGTGCCAGCCGACGGGAACAGGTTAGCTCCTACGAGCAGTACTTC. Translation: CASRREQVSSYEQYF.

The sample holds a few counts of this clone. CDR3 loop: CASNEAGRGSGELFF. CDR3 DNA: TGTGCCAGTAACGAGGCGGGGCGGGGCTCCGGGGAGCTGTTTTTT. The chain links TRBV6-1 to TRBJ2-2, with a tentative D call TRBD2 (6 bases). The CDR3 runs to 15 residues. In germline, CDR1 is MNHNS, CDR2 SASEGT. V was trimmed by 9 bases and J by 6 bases, leaving 20 bases between them.

This sequence joins TRBV4-3 and TRBJ1-2, with TRBD1 matching over 7 bases. The CDR3 covers 17 residues. CDR1 and CDR2 (germline): LGHNA, YSLEER. The V gene end was trimmed by 2 bases and the J gene end by 0 bases; junction bases not matched to a gene: 9. CDR3 residues: CASSQTRTGASNYGYTF. CDR3 nucleotides: TGCGCCAGCAGCCAAACCCGGACAGGAGCCTCTAACTATGGCTACACCTTC.

This chain connects TRBV5-6 to TRBJ1-2; D ambiguous. This CDR3 region has 15 residues. V was cut by 3 bases and J by 5 bases, with 17 bases left in between. Germline V CDR1 and CDR2: SGHDT, YYEEEE. Here the CDR3 reads CASSSVRRTQYGYTF. CDR3 bases: TGTGCCAGCAGCTCCGTGCGCCGGACTCAGTATGGCTACACCTTC.

This clone was found a few times. Different DNA sequences within this sample yield the same CDR3. The CDR3, as DNA: TGTGCCAGCAGTTACTCGAACGTGAACACTGAAGCTTTCTTT. The encoded protein is CASSYSNVNTEAFF. The rearrangement uses TRBV6-5 and TRBJ1-1, with D unresolved. Germline CDR1 MNHEY, CDR2 SVGAGI. Trimming cost V 0 bases and J 0 bases, with 5 bases left between them. CDR3 length equals 14 residues.

The chain is built from TRBV6-5 and TRBJ2-3; D is unclear. CDR3 length: 14 residues. Germline assignment: CDR1 MNHEY and CDR2 SVGAGI. Trimming pared 1 base from V and 1 base from J, leaving 6 bases between. CDR3 sequence (DNA): TGTGCCAGCAGTTACTTCCCACGCACAGATACGCAGTATTTT. Protein product: CASSYFPRTDTQYF.

This clone was seen a handful of times. The rearrangement links TRBV7-3 to TRBJ1-1, with unresolved D. CDR3 length equals 13 residues. Germline V gene data show CDR1 as SGHTA and CDR2 as FQGTGA. V lost 2 bases, J lost 0 bases, and 4 bases lay in between. The CDR3 loop is CASSLVMNTEAFF. The CDR3 nucleotides read TGTGCCAGCAGCTTAGTGATGAACACTGAAGCTTTCTTT.

This chain joins TRBV5-4 and TRBJ1-4; possible D gene TRBD1, 6 bases. Trimming took 3 bases from V and 5 from J, leaving 11 bases between them. Looked up from germline, CDR1 is SGHNT and CDR2 is YYREEE (reference sequence). This CDR3 region has 14 residues. CDR3 coding DNA: TGTGCCAGCAGCTCGACGGGGGCGAATGAAAAACTGTTTTTT. Translation gives CASSSTGANEKLFF.